There are a few counts of the clone carrying this TCR beta chain. Its matching antigen is unknown. One end of the junction fails to match germline, which may point to a read error. This specimen belongs to a study of OX40 agonist ivuxolimab in advanced cancers. Whole-study findings and limits: The CD4+ and CD8+ T cells in the blood had expanded clonally by week 6 at 0.1 to 3.0 mg/kg. In CD8+ T cells, expanded clones were on average more numerous than in CD4+. Expanded peripheral T-cell antigen specificity went undetermined.

Here immunoSEQ multiplex PCR was the method, and the copy in TCRdb shows in-frame clones only, minus some. Of about 10,000 clones in the sample, about 82% were seen once. This CDR3 comprises 14 residues. In germline, CDR1 is SSHAT, CDR2 FNYEAQ (reference sequence). Sample: CD4+ or CD8+ T cells sorted from blood, taken in a trial of the OX40 agonist ivuxolimab. The source is an adult with an advanced solid tumor such as melanoma, head and neck, liver or kidney cancer. This rearrangement joins TRBV7-7 to TRBJ2-1; D possibly corresponds to TRBD2 (5 bases). CDR3 residues: CASSLNLGRNEQFF. The CDR3, as DNA: TGTGCTAGCAGCTTAAATCTAGGGAGAAATGAGCAGTTCTTC.